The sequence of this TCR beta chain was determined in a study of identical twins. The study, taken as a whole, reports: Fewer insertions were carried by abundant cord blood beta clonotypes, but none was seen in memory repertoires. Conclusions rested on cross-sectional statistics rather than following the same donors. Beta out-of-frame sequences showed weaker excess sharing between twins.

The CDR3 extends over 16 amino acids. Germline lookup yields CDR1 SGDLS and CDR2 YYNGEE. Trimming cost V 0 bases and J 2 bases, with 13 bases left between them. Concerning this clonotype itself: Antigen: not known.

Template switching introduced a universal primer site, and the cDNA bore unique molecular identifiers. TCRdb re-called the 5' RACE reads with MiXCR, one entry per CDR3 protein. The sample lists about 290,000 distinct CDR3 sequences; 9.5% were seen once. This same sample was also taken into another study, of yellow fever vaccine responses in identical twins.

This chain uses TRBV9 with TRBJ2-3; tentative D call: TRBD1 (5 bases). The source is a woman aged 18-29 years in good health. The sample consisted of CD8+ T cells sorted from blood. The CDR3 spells CASSVGGARNTDTQYF. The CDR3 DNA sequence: TGTGCCAGCAGCGTAGGTGGGGCGCGTAACACAGATACGCAGTATTTT.